The clone carrying this TCR beta chain is a singleton in its sample. The data were obtained in a study of blood T cell repertoires in COVID-19. Study overall: Acute and convalescent COVID-19 samples came from the United States, Italy and Spain.

The protocol was immunoSEQ multiplex PCR, while the TCRdb copy is restricted to in-frame clones and leaves out a portion. The data contain roughly 100,000 clones, over 80% of them singletons. Deletions cut 2 bases from V and 6 bases from J, with 14 bases between. CDR3 size: 14 residues. Germline V gene data show CDR1 as GTSNPN and CDR2 as SVGIG (reference sequence). The rearrangement links TRBV30 to TRBJ1-5, with D possibly being TRBD1 (6 bases). Material for sequencing was peripheral blood. This sequence originates from a man aged 45-60 years with active COVID-19. The chain's CDR3 is CAWSLSGVGQPQHF. The CDR3 DNA reads TGTGCCTGGAGTTTATCAGGGGTAGGTCAGCCCCAGCATTTT.